The source of this T cell receptor beta chain is a study of CD8+ T cells in alopecia areata. As to treatment: oral pan-JAK inhibitor, 5-10 mg twice daily. Samples from alopecia areata patients were lesional scalp punch biopsies and peripheral blood. CDR3 length: 14 amino acids. Germline V gives CDR1 SEHNR, CDR2 FQNEAQ (reference sequence). V was trimmed by 6 bases and J by 8 bases, leaving 14 bases between them. Study-wide findings and caveats: Association of baseline CD8+ expansion with response is uncertain owing to one nonresponder. Resident alphabeta T-cell populations of normal skin are likewise subject to sequencing in scalp samples.

Points on this clone: The antigen remains unidentified.

Following RNA extraction, reverse transcription yielded cDNA that acted as the sequencing template. Sequencing used immunoSEQ multiplex PCR; TCRdb keeps in-frame clones, though not all of them. Found here are fewer than 150,000 clones, roughly 58% of them singletons; the top ten hold around 30%. Sequenced material: CD8+ T cells sorted from blood, taken at week 4, from a patient treated with tofacitinib. The genes are TRBV7-9 and TRBJ1-6; D may be TRBD1 (5 bases). The TCR originated in a human donor with alopecia areata. The CDR3 loop is CASRGEGLDSPLHF. CDR3 bases: TGTGCCAGCAGAGGGGAGGGATTGGATTCACCCCTCCACTTT. Supplemented by reference TRBV7-9 and TRBJ1-6, the full variable domain reads DTGVSQNPRHKITKRGQNVTFRCDPISEHNRLYWYRQTLGQGPEFLTYFQNEAQLEKSRLLSDRFSAERPKGSFSTLEIQRTEQGDSAMYLCASRGEGLDSPLHFGNGTRLTVT.